These T cell receptor beta chains were read from a single sample in a study of immune characteristics of hereditary and idiopathic chronic pancreatitis. The data were produced by immunoSEQ multiplex PCR, yet TCRdb's version contains in-frame clones alone and is incomplete. This sample has about 9,400 clones, with about 76% found just once. Sequenced material: pancreas tissue with idiopathic chronic pancreatitis. Source of these receptors: a human donor with chronic pancreatitis. Each CDR3 is given with its conserved first and last residue. D genes are given only for firm matches. Where a row states a size, it is once, few, many or the class of an expanded clone; other rows omit it.

DNA: TGTGCCAGCAGCGCGGGACTAGCGGATAACACCGGGGAGCTGTTTTTT; CDR3: CASSAGLADNTGELFF; length: 16; V: TRBV9; size: NA; D: TRBD2; J: TRBJ2-2
DNA: TGCGCCAGCAGCTTTTCGGGACAGACTAACTACGAGCAGTACTTC; CDR3: CASSFSGQTNYEQYF; length: 15; V: TRBV5-1; size: NA; D: TRBD1; J: TRBJ2-7
DNA: TGTGCCAGCAGTCCCAGCGTTGGAACTGAAGCTTTCTTT; CDR3: CASSPSVGTEAFF; length: 13; V: TRBV27; size: NA; D: NA; J: TRBJ1-1
DNA: TGTGCCAGCAGTTTGGCGCCAAAAGAGACCCAGTACTTC; CDR3: CASSLAPKETQYF; length: 13; V: TRBV12-3/TRBV12-4; size: NA; D: NA; J: TRBJ2-5
DNA: TGTGCCAGCAGCGTCGGTCCGGACAACACTGAAGCTTTCTTT; CDR3: CASSVGPDNTEAFF; length: 14; V: TRBV9; size: NA; D: NA; J: TRBJ1-1
DNA: TGTGCCAGCTCAACGACAGGGGATAATTCACCCCTCCACTTT; CDR3: CASSTTGDNSPLHF; length: 14; V: TRBV18; size: once; D: TRBD1; J: TRBJ1-6
DNA: TGTGCCAGCAGCTTAGGGGGATTCTCCTACAATGAGCAGTTCTTC; CDR3: CASSLGGFSYNEQFF; length: 15; V: TRBV11-3; size: few; D: NA; J: TRBJ2-1
DNA: TGTGCCAGTAGTCAACCACAGGGGAACTATGGCTACACCTTC; CDR3: CASSQPQGNYGYTF; length: 14; V: TRBV19; size: NA; D: TRBD1; J: TRBJ1-2
DNA: TGTGCCAGCAGTCTCTGGCCTGCAACTAATGAAAAACTGTTTTTT; CDR3: CASSLWPATNEKLFF; length: 15; V: TRBV7-9; size: NA; D: NA; J: TRBJ1-4
DNA: TGTGCTACCAGCAGGGGGCGTTTTACGCGAGACACCGGGGAGCTGTTTTTT; CDR3: CATSRGRFTRDTGELFF; length: 17; V: TRBV7-7; size: few; D: TRBD1; J: TRBJ2-2
DNA: TGTGCCAGCAGCTCCCTCGGCAGGGCTGGAAACACCATATATTTT; CDR3: CASSSLGRAGNTIYF; length: 15; V: TRBV7-9; size: NA; D: NA; J: TRBJ1-3
DNA: TGTGCCAGCAGCGCCCAACTAACAGGGCCGGGGACTGAAGCTTTCTTT; CDR3: CASSAQLTGPGTEAFF; length: 16; V: TRBV9; size: few; D: NA; J: TRBJ1-1
DNA: TGTGCCAGCAGCTTAGCGAGCTCCTACGAGCAGTACTTC; CDR3: CASSLASSYEQYF; length: 13; V: TRBV7-2; size: NA; D: NA; J: TRBJ2-7
DNA: TGTGCCAGCAGTGTACAGGGTCAGCCCCAGCATTTT; CDR3: CASSVQGQPQHF; length: 12; V: TRBV28; size: NA; D: NA; J: TRBJ1-5
DNA: TGTGCCAGCAGCCAAGGACGGGGTACTCCAGGGTACTTC; CDR3: CASSQGRGTPGYF; length: 13; V: TRBV3-1/TRBV3-2; size: NA; D: NA; J: TRBJ2-4
DNA: TGTGCCAGCAGTGAAAACCCGAACACTGAAGCTTTCTTT; CDR3: CASSENPNTEAFF; length: 13; V: TRBV2; size: NA; D: NA; J: TRBJ1-1
DNA: TGTGCCAGCAGTGTGGACGGTGGCTCTGGGGCCAACGTCCTGACTTTC; CDR3: CASSVDGGSGANVLTF; length: 16; V: TRBV2; size: NA; D: NA; J: TRBJ2-6
DNA: TGTGCCAGCGCGGGGGGTCAGACTAGCACAGATACGCAGTATTTT; CDR3: CASAGGQTSTDTQYF; length: 15; V: TRBV5-6; size: NA; D: TRBD2; J: TRBJ2-3
DNA: TGTGCCAGCAGCGATTGGACAGGGGGGAATGAGCAGTTCTTC; CDR3: CASSDWTGGNEQFF; length: 14; V: TRBV6-2/TRBV6-3; size: NA; D: TRBD1; J: TRBJ2-1
DNA: TGTGCCAGCAGCTTAGACATCAGGAATGAGCAGTTCTTC; CDR3: CASSLDIRNEQFF; length: 13; V: TRBV7-2; size: NA; D: NA; J: TRBJ2-1
DNA: TGCGCCAGCAGCCAAAACTACAGGGAGGTAGTTGAAAAACTGTTTTTT; CDR3: CASSQNYREVVEKLFF; length: 16; V: TRBV4-3; size: NA; D: NA; J: TRBJ1-4
DNA: TGTGCCAGCAGCTTGGTCGGCAGCGCTAAACAAGAGACCCAGTACTTC; CDR3: CASSLVGSAKQETQYF; length: 16; V: TRBV5-8; size: NA; D: NA; J: TRBJ2-5
DNA: TGTGCCAGCAGCGGGGGACACCAAATATGGACTGAAGCTTTCTTT; CDR3: CASSGGHQIWTEAFF; length: 15; V: TRBV7-2; size: NA; D: NA; J: TRBJ1-1
DNA: TGTGCCAGCAGACTGATGCAGGGGAGGCATGGTGAAGCTTTCTTT; CDR3: CASRLMQGRHGEAFF; length: 15; V: TRBV27; size: NA; D: NA; J: TRBJ1-1
DNA: TGCGCCAGCAGCTTGTCGGGGGCTTCAGGCACAGATACGCAGTATTTT; CDR3: CASSLSGASGTDTQYF; length: 16; V: TRBV5-1; size: NA; D: NA; J: TRBJ2-3
DNA: TGCGCCAGCAGCCCCGACTGGGGTTACCCCTACGAGCAGTACTTC; CDR3: CASSPDWGYPYEQYF; length: 15; V: TRBV4-3; size: NA; D: NA; J: TRBJ2-7
DNA: TGCGCCAGCAGCCAGGGACTCGACACCTTCAATGAGCAGTTCTTC; CDR3: CASSQGLDTFNEQFF; length: 15; V: TRBV4-3; size: few; D: NA; J: TRBJ2-1
DNA: TGTGCCAGCAGCCCCCGTCCGGCCGTGGGAGGAAAACTGTTTTTT; CDR3: CASSPRPAVGGKLFF; length: 15; V: TRBV6-5; size: NA; D: NA; J: TRBJ1-4
DNA: TGTGCCAGCAGTTTGGGACCGGGGGACTATGGCTACACCTTC; CDR3: CASSLGPGDYGYTF; length: 14; V: TRBV28; size: few; D: NA; J: TRBJ1-2
DNA: TGTGCCAGCAGTTTATCCCTAGCGGAGGGAGACAATGAGCAGTTCTTC; CDR3: CASSLSLAEGDNEQFF; length: 16; V: TRBV7-2; size: once; D: TRBD2; J: TRBJ2-1
DNA: TGTGCCATCAGTGAGTCAGGGGTGAACACCGGGGAGCTGTTTTTT; CDR3: CAISESGVNTGELFF; length: 15; V: TRBV10-3; size: NA; D: NA; J: TRBJ2-2
DNA: TGTGCCAGCAGTGTTACAGGAAACACTGAAGCTTTCTTT; CDR3: CASSVTGNTEAFF; length: 13; V: TRBV2; size: few; D: NA; J: TRBJ1-1
DNA: TGTGCCAGCGTCCAGCGGGGTTCCCAATACGAGCAGTACTTC; CDR3: CASVQRGSQYEQYF; length: 14; V: TRBV2; size: NA; D: TRBD2; J: TRBJ2-7
DNA: TGTGCCAGCAGCTTAGCGGGGACAGTTCTGGGGACTGAAGCTTTCTTT; CDR3: CASSLAGTVLGTEAFF; length: 16; V: TRBV7-9; size: few; D: TRBD1; J: TRBJ1-1
DNA: TGTGCCAGCAGTCCAAGCGGCCATGAGCAGTTCTTC; CDR3: CASSPSGHEQFF; length: 12; V: TRBV6-5; size: NA; D: NA; J: TRBJ2-1
DNA: TGTGCTAGTGGTTTGGGACAGGGGGCAGCCTACGAGCAGTACTTC; CDR3: CASGLGQGAAYEQYF; length: 15; V: TRBV12-5; size: once; D: TRBD1; J: TRBJ2-7
DNA: TGTGCCAGCAGCCGACTAGACAATGAGCAGTTCTTC; CDR3: CASSRLDNEQFF; length: 12; V: TRBV7-9; size: NA; D: NA; J: TRBJ2-1
DNA: TGTGCCAGTAGTACCGACAGGGGAAGAGTTCAGTACTTC; CDR3: CASSTDRGRVQYF; length: 13; V: TRBV19; size: NA; D: TRBD1; J: TRBJ2-4
DNA: TGTGCCAGCAGGGGGGCATGGATGAACACTGAAGCTTTCTTT; CDR3: CASRGAWMNTEAFF; length: 14; V: TRBV6-5; size: NA; D: NA; J: TRBJ1-1
DNA: TGTGCCAGCAGCCTATCCACAGATACGCAGTATTTT; CDR3: CASSLSTDTQYF; length: 12; V: TRBV3-1/TRBV3-2; size: NA; D: NA; J: TRBJ2-3
DNA: TGTGCCAGCTCAAACCAACAGCAGAACACTGAAGCTTTCTTT; CDR3: CASSNQQQNTEAFF; length: 14; V: TRBV18; size: NA; D: NA; J: TRBJ1-1
DNA: TGCAGCGTTGGGGGAGCCCCCTATGGCTACACCTTC; CDR3: CSVGGAPYGYTF; length: 12; V: TRBV29-1; size: NA; D: NA; J: TRBJ1-2
DNA: TGTGCCAGCAGCTTGGACTTATCGGGGGGTACAGATACGCAGTATTTT; CDR3: CASSLDLSGGTDTQYF; length: 16; V: TRBV5-4; size: once; D: TRBD2; J: TRBJ2-3
DNA: TGTGCCAGCAGTGTGGGTAATGAGCAGTTCTTC; CDR3: CASSVGNEQFF; length: 11; V: TRBV12-3/TRBV12-4; size: NA; D: NA; J: TRBJ2-1
DNA: TGCAGTGCTAGTAGGCCCTACGGGGAAAATGAGCAGTTCTTC; CDR3: CSASRPYGENEQFF; length: 14; V: TRBV20-1; size: NA; D: NA; J: TRBJ2-1
DNA: TGTGCCAGCAGCCAAAACTACGAGCAGTACTTC; CDR3: CASSQNYEQYF; length: 11; V: TRBV4-2; size: NA; D: NA; J: TRBJ2-7
DNA: TGTGCCAGCAGTGCCCTCGAGGGGCGGGGGGGCACAGATACGCAGTATTTT; CDR3: CASSALEGRGGTDTQYF; length: 17; V: TRBV28; size: NA; D: TRBD2; J: TRBJ2-3
DNA: TGCGCCAGCAGCCTCGAGACAAACGGACAGGGGATTAGTGAGCAGTTCTTC; CDR3: CASSLETNGQGISEQFF; length: 17; V: TRBV4-3; size: NA; D: TRBD1; J: TRBJ2-1
DNA: TGTGCCAGCAGTCAATGGGCCAAGCACACCGGGGAGCTGTTTTTT; CDR3: CASSQWAKHTGELFF; length: 15; V: TRBV6-5; size: once; D: NA; J: TRBJ2-2
DNA: TGTGCCAGTAGTATAGCAGCGGACTATCAGCCCCAGCATTTT; CDR3: CASSIAADYQPQHF; length: 14; V: TRBV19; size: NA; D: NA; J: TRBJ1-5